What follows are 26 T cell receptor beta chains derived from one specimen sequenced in a study of identical twins (dated by TCRdb to about 2016). Library method: 5' RACE. Sequencing instrument: Illumina HiSeq 2000. TCRdb reworked the public reads: Q25 trimming with fastp, MiXCR clone assembly, productive beta chains retained. Each entry merges the rows of one CDR3 protein and shows their most common DNA and genes. The sample data list about 500,000 distinct CDR3 sequences, and about 13% of these were observed just once. Approximately 1% of the sample rests with the top ten. This sample was also put to use in a study of yellow fever vaccine responses in identical twins.

Specimen: CD4+ T cells sorted from blood. The source of these receptors is a young woman in good health.

At least ten counts were recorded for this clonotype. The chain recombines TRBV24-1 with TRBJ2-6; D is ambiguous. The V end lost 3 bases, the J end lost 1 base, and 9 bases lay between the germline ends. The CDR3 runs to 16 residues. CDR1 and CDR2 from the germline V gene are KGHDR and SFDVKD. CDR3 DNA: TGTGCCACCAGTGATCGGGTGGGTTCTGGGGCCAACGTCCTGACTTTC. Its protein product is CATSDRVGSGANVLTF.

This clonotype was recorded many times. The chain couples TRBV12-3 or TRBV12-4 to TRBJ1-4, with D unresolved. The CDR3 has 13 amino acids. The V and J ends lost 3 bases and 5 bases respectively, with 7 bases between them. This CDR3 is CASSFARNEKLFF. The CDR3 nucleotides are TGTGCCAGCAGTTTCGCTCGAAATGAAAAACTGTTTTTT.

The gene calls are TRBV7-2 and TRBJ2-3, with D possibly called TRBD1 or TRBD2 (5 bases each). V dropped 8 bases and J dropped 8 bases, with 14 bases sitting between them. The CDR3 is 12 residues long. CDR1 and CDR2 (germline): SGHTA, FQGNSA. The CDR3 loop is CASGRGRGTQYF. CDR3 coding DNA: TGTGCCAGCGGACGGGGTAGGGGTACGCAGTATTTT.

This sequence joins TRBV20-1 and TRBJ2-7; D gene unclear. Trimming took 1 base from V and 4 from J, leaving 14 bases between them. This CDR3 spans 14 amino acids. From germline, CDR1 is DFQATT and CDR2 SNEGSKA (reference sequence). CDR3 protein: CSARAPLLSYEQYF. CDR3 DNA: TGCAGTGCTAGAGCGCCCCTCTTAAGTTACGAGCAGTACTTC.

J is TRBJ2-1 and V is TRBV28, with a possible D match to TRBD1 (7 bases). The CDR3 covers 14 residues. Germline lookup yields CDR1 MDHEN and CDR2 SYDVKM. Trimming removed 9 bases from V and 4 bases from J, with 16 bases in between. CDR3 amino acids: CASSGGLAYNEQFF. CDR3 DNA: TGTGCCAGTTCAGGGGGACTCGCTTACAATGAGCAGTTCTTC.

This clonotype was observed a few times. The chain has TRBV18 and TRBJ2-3; the D call may be TRBD1 or TRBD2 (5 bases each). CDR1 is KGHSH and CDR2 is LQKENI in the germline V gene. CDR3 length equals 16 residues. V gave up 4 bases and J gave up 0 bases, with 14 bases separating them. CDR3: CASSLQGGLSTDTQYF. Here the CDR3 DNA reads TGTGCCAGCTCACTCCAGGGTGGACTTAGCACAGATACGCAGTATTTT.

This chain connects TRBV28 to TRBJ2-5; TRBD1 is a possible D gene (6 bases). CDR3 length: 14 amino acids. The V end lost 4 bases, the J end lost 2 bases, and 11 bases lay between the germline ends. CDR1 and CDR2 from the germline V gene are MDHEN and SYDVKM. CDR3 in DNA: TGTGCCAGCAGTTGGGGGCGGGCACAAGAGACCCAGTACTTC. Translated: CASSWGRAQETQYF.

This clonotype was seen only a few times. The chain has TRBV20-1 and TRBJ1-1; 7 nucleotides align to TRBD1. V lost 0 bases and J lost 0; bases outside the gene matches: 4. This CDR3 contains 15 residues. Germline V gene sequence: CDR1 DFQATT, CDR2 SNEGSKA (reference sequence). The CDR3 region has the DNA TGCAGTGCTAGAGATTGGGGACAGATGAACACTGAAGCTTTCTTT. It yields the protein CSARDWGQMNTEAFF.

This clonotype was counted only a few times. J is TRBJ2-7 and V is TRBV2, with D unclear. The CDR3 loop spans 15 amino acids. The ends were cut back, 2 bases at V and 6 bases at J, with 17 bases in the middle. Per germline, CDR1 SNHLY and CDR2 FYNNEI. CDR3: CASSEWGSRGGEQYF. CDR3 coding DNA: TGTGCCAGCAGTGAATGGGGATCCCGCGGTGGCGAGCAGTACTTC.

This chain links TRBV27 with TRBJ2-2; the match to TRBD1 covers 9 bases. This CDR3 is 17 amino acids long. The V and J ends lost 5 bases and 3 bases, in that order; junction bases with no gene match: 10. The germline CDR1 and CDR2 sequences are MNHEY and SMNVEV (reference sequence). The CDR3 sequence: CASSPQARQGDTGELFF. The CDR3 DNA reads TGTGCCAGCAGTCCGCAGGCCCGACAGGGGGACACCGGGGAGCTGTTTTTT.

The chain employs TRBV30 and TRBJ1-1; a possible D gene is TRBD1 (6 bases). Germline CDR1 GTSNPN, CDR2 SVGIG (reference sequence). The V end lost 0 bases, the J end lost 8 bases, and 16 bases lay between the germline ends. This CDR3 spans 14 amino acids. CDR3 coding DNA: TGTGCCTGGAGTGTAGGATTGAACAGGGAAGAAGCTTTCTTT. Protein sequence: CAWSVGLNREEAFF.

This clonotype was counted many times. This sequence joins TRBV7-9 and TRBJ2-3, with D perhaps matching TRBD1 (5 bases). The V gene lost 1 base and the J gene lost 4 bases, with 12 bases spanning the gap. This CDR3 has 15 residues. The germline V gene encodes CDR1 SEHNR and CDR2 FQNEAQ (reference sequence). This CDR3 reads CASSLGSGSADTQYF. The CDR3 DNA is TGTGCCAGCAGCTTAGGGTCAGGGTCGGCAGATACGCAGTATTTT.

The V and J genes are TRBV6-4 and TRBJ2-6, with 9 bases lining up with TRBD2. V lost 4 bases to trimming and J lost 4 bases; unmatched junction nucleotides: 8. The CDR3 runs 17 residues. Germline-derived CDR1 and CDR2 are MRHNA and SNTAGT. As DNA, the CDR3 is TGTGCCAGCAGTGGTGGCGGGGGGGCCGGAGGGGCCAACGTCCTGACTTTC. Amino acid sequence: CASSGGGGAGGANVLTF.

This clonotype showed up just a few times. The chain combines TRBV10-3 with TRBJ2-2, with a weak D call TRBD1 (6 bases). This CDR3 is 14 amino acids long. Germline V gene lookup returns CDR1 ENHRY and CDR2 SYGVKD. V was cut by 2 bases and J by 7 bases, with 11 bases left in between. DNA of the CDR3: TGTGCCATCAGTGAGAACAGGGATAACGGGGAGCTGTTTTTT. Amino acid sequence: CAISENRDNGELFF.

The rearrangement links TRBV7-6 to TRBJ2-1; TRBD2 matches at 9 bases. Germline trimming cut 1 base from V and 4 bases from J; bases unmatched to any gene: 14. The CDR3 is 19 amino acids. Germline V CDR1 and CDR2: SGHVS, FNYEAQ. The CDR3 loop is CASSLVPAGGTIAYNEQFF. CDR3 bases: TGTGCCAGCAGCTTAGTTCCAGCGGGGGGCACCATCGCTTACAATGAGCAGTTCTTC.

This clonotype has just a few counts. J is TRBJ2-7 and V is TRBV20-1; TRBD1 is a possible D gene (5 bases). This CDR3 comprises 14 residues. CDR1 is DFQATT and CDR2 is SNEGSKA in the germline V gene (reference sequence). The V end was cut by 1 base, the J end by 7 bases, with 17 bases between. In DNA form, the CDR3 reads TGCAGTGCTAGAGTTCCGGCCGCTGGGGCGGAGCAGTACTTC. It yields the protein CSARVPAAGAEQYF.

The CDR3 DNA reads TGTGCCAGCAGTCTTAGCGGGTCCCGGGGAGAGACCCAGTACTTC. It translates to CASSLSGSRGETQYF. The chain uses TRBV14 and TRBJ2-5; TRBD2 aligns across 7 bases. The CDR3 is 15 amino acids. Germline trimming cut 6 bases from V and 4 bases from J; bases unmatched to any gene: 11. Germline V CDR1 and CDR2: SGHDN, FVKESK.

V is TRBV19 and J is TRBJ2-5; D gene unclear. V was trimmed by 0 bases and J by 7 bases, leaving 9 bases between them. CDR3 length: 13 amino acids. Germline CDR1 is LNHDA and CDR2 is SQIVND (reference sequence). Written as DNA, the CDR3 is TGTGCCAGTAGTATAGATCCGTCGGGGACCCAGTACTTC. Residues: CASSIDPSGTQYF.

This clonotype was seen only a few times. The V call is TRBV12-3 or TRBV12-4, the J call TRBJ2-7; 14 nucleotides align to TRBD2. The CDR3 runs 19 residues. With V trimmed by 3 bases and J by 0 bases, 10 bases remained unmatched. In DNA, the CDR3 is TGTGCCAGCAGTTTCAAAGTGGGACTAGCGGGGGTAAACTCCTACGAGCAGTACTTC. It translates to CASSFKVGLAGVNSYEQYF.

This chain uses TRBV6-2 or TRBV6-3 with TRBJ2-7; the match to TRBD1 covers 9 bases. The CDR3 spans 14 residues. Losses at the gene ends were 6 bases for V and 7 bases for J; bases not matched to a gene: 10. The germline V gene has CDR1 MNHEY and CDR2 SVGEGT. The CDR3 sequence: CASRTGQGPGEQYF. CDR3 nucleotide sequence: TGTGCCAGCAGGACGGGACAGGGCCCGGGTGAGCAGTACTTC.

The chain is built from TRBV20-1 and TRBJ1-3, with a possible D match to TRBD1 (5 bases). The CDR3 sequence is 14 residues long. Germline values: CDR1 DFQATT, CDR2 SNEGSKA (reference sequence). V lost 4 bases, J lost 5 bases, and 15 bases lay in between. This CDR3 is CSATTRGSRNTIYF. DNA for the CDR3: TGCAGTGCTACGACCCGGGGCAGCAGAAACACCATATATTTT.

This rearrangement joins TRBV6-4 to TRBJ2-7, with TRBD1 matching 7 bases. Germline V gene data show CDR1 as MRHNA and CDR2 as SNTAGT. CDR3 size: 13 residues. Unmatched junction bases numbered 4, after V lost 6 bases and J lost 2 bases. This CDR3 is CASRGTDTYEQYF. The CDR3 DNA sequence: TGTGCCAGCAGGGGGACAGATACCTACGAGCAGTACTTC.

This clonotype has only a few counts. The chain couples TRBV9 to TRBJ2-5; 10 bases match TRBD2. From germline, CDR1 is SGDLS and CDR2 YYNGEE. The CDR3 spans 15 residues. Germline trimming cut 0 bases from V and 5 bases from J; bases unmatched to any gene: 4. This CDR3 is CASSVETSGVETQYF. CDR3 bases: TGTGCCAGCAGCGTAGAAACTAGCGGGGTGGAGACCCAGTACTTC.

CDR3 protein: CATSMGRVTEAFF. Written as DNA, the CDR3 is TGTGCCACCAGTATGGGGCGGGTCACTGAAGCTTTCTTT. The rearrangement uses TRBV24-1 and TRBJ1-1; D perhaps matches TRBD1 (5 bases). Per the germline V gene, CDR1 is KGHDR and CDR2 is SFDVKD. V lost 6 bases and J lost 4, with 11 bases in between. This CDR3 spans 13 amino acids.

This chain joins TRBV20-1 and TRBJ2-5, with a tentative D call TRBD1 (5 bases). V gave up 4 bases and J gave up 4 bases, with 13 bases separating them. Germline CDR1 reads DFQATT; CDR2 reads SNEGSKA (reference sequence). The CDR3 spans 13 residues. The CDR3 protein is CSATSTGRETQYF. For the CDR3, the DNA is TGCAGTGCTACCTCCACAGGTCGAGAGACCCAGTACTTC.

This clonotype was detected only a few times. DNA of the CDR3: TGCAGCGTCTGGACAGGGAACTATGGCTACACCTTC. Protein sequence: CSVWTGNYGYTF. The rearrangement uses TRBV29-1 and TRBJ1-2; 8 bases are a match to TRBD1. Per the germline V gene, CDR1 is SQVTM and CDR2 is ANQGSEA. With 6 bases clipped from V and 2 bases from J, the junction kept 2 bases outside the gene matches. The CDR3 covers 12 residues.